The 27 T cell receptor beta chains presented below share a single source sample, sequenced in a study of blood T cells in healthy people across ages. A second PCR, run for about 6 to 11 cycles, used a sample-barcoded 5' primer plus a J-beta primer mix. Via MiXCR, TCRdb re-called the 5' RACE reads, giving one row per CDR3 protein. Counted here are 910,000 or so distinct CDR3 sequences, just over 50% occurring once; the ten biggest clones make up around a fifth. Sequenced: blood. Receptors were obtained from a woman aged 55-70 years in good health.

The J gene is TRBJ1-2, the V gene TRBV27; D ambiguous. The CDR3 length is 12 residues. Trimming stripped 8 bases from V and 3 bases from J, with 10 bases between. From germline, CDR1 is MNHEY and CDR2 SMNVEV (reference sequence). The CDR3 nucleotides are TGTGCCAGCCCGCCATTTGACTATGGCTACACCTTC. It codes for CASPPFDYGYTF.

Remarks on this clonotype: A much more abundant neighbour one base away suggests this may be a read error. V usage is TRBV20-1 and J usage is TRBJ2-7; 11 bases match TRBD2. Trimming took 6 bases from V and 10 from J; bases not matched to a gene: 11. This CDR3 is built from 13 residues. The germline CDR1 and CDR2 sequences are DFQATT and SNEGSKA (reference sequence). The CDR3 region has the DNA TGCAGTGCCCCGACTAGCGGGACAGAGATCCAGTACTTC. It translates to CSAPTSGTEIQYF.

This chain uses TRBV4-1 with TRBJ1-5; 7 bases fit TRBD1. Germline V gene lookup returns CDR1 MGHRA and CDR2 YSYEKL. The CDR3 sequence is 14 residues long. V lost 4 bases to trimming and J lost 5 bases; unmatched junction nucleotides: 5. The CDR3 coding sequence is TGCGCCAGCAGCCCCCAGGGGGGAGATCAGCCCCAGCATTTT. Translating it yields CASSPQGGDQPQHF.

This clonotype was seen a single time. The chain joins TRBV7-8 to TRBJ2-3; D is undetermined. With 0 bases removed from V and 5 bases from J, the gap between germline ends came to 9 bases. The CDR3 consists of 14 residues. Germline lookup yields CDR1 SGHVS and CDR2 FQNEAQ. The CDR3, as DNA: TGTGCCAGCAGCTTAGCGGGCAATCGAGATACGCAGTATTTT. This encodes CASSLAGNRDTQYF.

The rearrangement joins TRBV6-6 to TRBJ1-6; D is perhaps TRBD1 (6 bases). This CDR3 has 15 amino acids. V was trimmed by 1 base and J by 5 bases, leaving 9 bases between them. Germline CDR1 is MNHNY and CDR2 is SVGAGI (reference sequence). In DNA, the CDR3 is TGTGCCAGCAGTTACTTGGGGGCGGATAATTCACCCCTCCACTTT. This encodes CASSYLGADNSPLHF.

This chain links TRBV3-1 with TRBJ2-3; D is perhaps TRBD1 or TRBD2 (5 bases each). The ends were cut back, 0 bases at V and 0 bases at J, with 10 bases in the middle. CDR1 LGHDT and CDR2 YNNKEL come from the germline V gene (reference sequence). The CDR3 has 16 amino acids. The DNA of the CDR3 is TGTGCCAGCAGCCAAGATCGGGACGTTAGCACAGATACGCAGTATTTT. Protein sequence: CASSQDRDVSTDTQYF.

The sample holds one count of this clonotype. V gene TRBV6-1 combines with J gene TRBJ2-4; unclear D gene. The J call may be in error: the DNA end matches TRBJ2-5 better. CDR3 length: 13 amino acids. The germline V gene encodes CDR1 MNHNS and CDR2 SASEGT. This chain's CDR3 is CASSAFRAETQYF. CDR3 bases: TGTGCCAGCAGTGCGTTTCGGGCAGAGACCCAGTACTTC.

The J gene is TRBJ2-5, the V gene TRBV28, with no clear D. Trimming cost V 3 bases and J 5 bases, with 13 bases left between them. The CDR3 is 14 residues long. Germline V gene lookup returns CDR1 MDHEN and CDR2 SYDVKM. DNA of the CDR3: TGTGCCAGCAGTTTCCCCGGCTTGGGGGAGACCCAGTACTTC. Translated, it gives CASSFPGLGETQYF.

The chain couples TRBV7-9 to TRBJ2-3; TRBD2 might be the D (5 bases). V dropped 3 bases and J dropped 4 bases, with 11 bases sitting between them. CDR3 length: 14 residues. Germline CDR1 is SEHNR and CDR2 is FQNEAQ (reference sequence). The CDR3 coding sequence is TGTGCCAGCAGCTTGTATTCGGGATCAGATACGCAGTATTTT. As protein: CASSLYSGSDTQYF.

This clonotype turned up a few times. The V call is TRBV12-3 or TRBV12-4, the J call TRBJ2-7, with 8 positions matching TRBD1. This CDR3 contains 13 residues. The J segment lost 4 bases and the V segment lost 7 bases, leaving 6 bases of the junction unmatched. CDR3 DNA sequence: TGTGCCAGCAAGTATCAGGGGGCTTACGAGCAGTACTTC. Protein product: CASKYQGAYEQYF.

This rearrangement joins TRBV24-1 to TRBJ2-3; D gene unclear. The CDR3 is 13 amino acids. V shed 5 bases and J shed 4 bases, with 9 bases lying between them. Germline V lookup: CDR1 KGHDR, CDR2 SFDVKD. CDR3 coding DNA: TGTGCCACCAGTGTAACAAACTCAGATACGCAGTATTTT. Amino acids: CATSVTNSDTQYF.

This clonotype was detected once. The rearrangement links TRBV15 to TRBJ2-1; 12 positions match TRBD2. CDR1 and CDR2 from the germline V gene are LNHNV and YYDKDF (reference sequence). The length of the CDR3 is 17 residues. V shed 6 bases, J shed 6 bases, and the junction held 12 bases outside the gene matches. CDR3 amino acids: CATSTHYGTSGPNEQFF. The CDR3, as DNA: TGTGCCACCAGTACCCACTACGGGACTAGCGGGCCCAATGAGCAGTTCTTC. Full variable domain (missing parts from reference TRBV15 and TRBJ2-1): DAMVIQNPRYQVTQFGKPVTLSCSQTLNHNVMYWYQQKSSQAPKLLFHYYDKDFNNEADTPDNFQSRRPNTSFCFLDIRSPGLGDTAMYLCATSTHYGTSGPNEQFFGPGTRLTVL.

There are many counts of this clonotype. J is TRBJ2-6 and V is TRBV4-2; no clear D gene. The CDR3 extends over 14 amino acids. CDR1 and CDR2 from the germline V gene are LGHNA and YNFKEQ. V gave up 8 bases and J gave up 0 bases, with 8 bases separating them. The CDR3 is CASETGSGANVLTF. The DNA for the CDR3 is TGTGCCAGCGAGACCGGCTCTGGGGCCAACGTCCTGACTTTC.

The chain uses TRBV12-5 and TRBJ2-3; D remains ambiguous. Per germline, CDR1 LGHNT and CDR2 FRNRAP. The V gene lost 6 bases and the J gene lost 10 bases, with 17 bases spanning the gap. The CDR3 is made up of 13 amino acids. The CDR3 DNA reads TGTGCTAGTGGCTCGGATTCCCCCATACCGCAGTATTTT. Amino acids: CASGSDSPIPQYF.

The chain has TRBV18 and TRBJ2-5; D unclear. The end of the DNA fits TRBJ2-7 better, so the J call may be wrong. The germline gives CDR1 KGHSH, CDR2 LQKENI. This CDR3 has 13 amino acids. CDR3 amino acids: CASSPSARNEQYF. As DNA, the CDR3 is TGTGCCAGCTCACCCTCCGCTAGGAACGAGCAGTACTTC.

The V gene is TRBV20-1, the J gene TRBJ2-3; 12 bases match TRBD1. This CDR3 spans 15 amino acids. Trimming at V came to 3 bases and at J to 7 bases, leaving 8 bases not matched to a gene. From germline, CDR1 is DFQATT and CDR2 SNEGSKA (reference sequence). The CDR3 DNA reads as TGCAGTGCTAGTGTGGGACAGGGGGCCTTAAATACGCAGTATTTT. Protein product: CSASVGQGALNTQYF.

J is TRBJ1-1 and V is TRBV7-9, with 7 nucleotides matching TRBD1. CDR1 is SEHNR, CDR2 FQNEAQ, per germline (reference sequence). The CDR3 spans 16 residues. V shed 2 bases and J 2 bases; nucleotides not matched to a gene: 8. Written as DNA, the CDR3 is TGTGCCAGCAGCTTAAGGAAGGGGGCGCAAAACACTGAAGCTTTCTTT. Its translation is CASSLRKGAQNTEAFF.

This chain joins TRBV7-8 and TRBJ2-3; D remains unclear. Germline lookup yields CDR1 SGHVS and CDR2 FQNEAQ. The CDR3 is 12 residues long. Trimming cost V 5 bases and J 2 bases, with 5 bases left between them. The CDR3 region is CASSDNTDTQYF. Written as DNA, the CDR3 is TGTGCCAGCAGCGACAACACAGATACGCAGTATTTT.

The CDR3 protein is CASSPGPGNTEAFF. In nucleotides, the CDR3 is TGTGCCAGCAGCCCTGGGCCGGGGAACACTGAAGCTTTCTTT. This rearrangement joins TRBV7-3 to TRBJ1-1; D remains unclear. With 5 bases removed from V and 1 base from J, the gap between germline ends came to 11 bases. Per germline, CDR1 SGHTA and CDR2 FQGTGA. The CDR3 sequence is 14 residues long.

This clonotype was detected a few times. The CDR3 here is CASSSSGGTPRNTQYF. The CDR3 DNA reads TGTGCCAGCAGCTCCTCGGGCGGGACCCCACGGAATACGCAGTATTTT. This chain links TRBV7-2 with TRBJ2-3, with D possibly being TRBD2 (6 bases). The CDR3 contains 16 residues. Trimming left V 4 bases short and J 7 bases short, with 21 bases between. The V gene's germline CDR1 is SGHTA and CDR2 FQGNSA.

The chain has TRBV29-1 and TRBJ1-1; D not resolved. V was pared by 4 bases and J by 5 bases, with 11 bases between. CDR3 length: 12 amino acids. Germline V gives CDR1 SQVTM, CDR2 ANQGSEA. The CDR3 sequence is CSVVWAGTEAFF. For the CDR3, the DNA is TGCAGCGTTGTGTGGGCGGGAACTGAAGCTTTCTTT.

CDR3: CASSEDQTGSVYEQYF. The CDR3 coding sequence is TGTGCCAGCAGCGAGGACCAAACAGGCAGCGTCTACGAGCAGTACTTC. The chain is built from TRBV2 and TRBJ2-4, with D possibly TRBD1 on 5 matching bases. The DNA end lines up better with TRBJ2-7; the J call may be wrong. The germline V gene has CDR1 SNHLY and CDR2 FYNNEI. CDR3 length: 16 residues.

J is TRBJ2-3 and V is TRBV29-1, with TRBD2 as a possible D gene (6 bases). The CDR3 consists of 14 residues. Germline CDR1 and CDR2: SQVTM and ANQGSEA. Trimming stripped 7 bases from V and 0 bases from J, with 14 bases between. The CDR3 sequence: CSEVAVASTDTQYF. The CDR3 DNA reads as TGCAGCGAAGTAGCGGTTGCGAGCACAGATACGCAGTATTTT.

This sequence joins TRBV6-5 and TRBJ2-2; D remains ambiguous. Germline CDR1 and CDR2: MNHEY and SVGAGI. V shed 2 bases and J shed 6 bases, with 7 bases lying between them. The CDR3 totals 13 residues. The chain's CDR3 is CASSYVVAGELFF. CDR3 sequence (DNA): TGTGCCAGCAGTTACGTGGTGGCCGGGGAGCTGTTTTTT.

The table lists this clonotype with a count of one. V and J are TRBV9 and TRBJ2-1; D is unclear. The V gene lost 3 bases and the J gene lost 5 bases, with 15 bases spanning the gap. Germline V lookup: CDR1 SGDLS, CDR2 YYNGEE. This CDR3 region has 15 residues. The CDR3, as DNA: TGTGCCAGCAGCGCCGGCCAATGGGGTCACAATGAGCAGTTCTTC. Translating it yields CASSAGQWGHNEQFF.

This clonotype occurred a few times. This chain connects TRBV7-3 to TRBJ2-3; 7 bases fit TRBD2. Germline trimming cut 2 bases from V and 2 bases from J; bases unmatched to any gene: 7. In germline, CDR1 is SGHTA, CDR2 FQGTGA. There are 16 residues in the CDR3. CDR3 sequence reads: CASSLGAAGFTDTQYF. The DNA for the CDR3 is TGTGCCAGCAGCTTAGGTGCAGCGGGATTCACAGATACGCAGTATTTT.

This clonotype appeared a few times. This chain connects TRBV29-1 to TRBJ2-1, with unresolved D. Germline V gives CDR1 SQVTM, CDR2 ANQGSEA. The CDR3 contains 13 residues. V was cut by 2 bases and J by 4 bases, with 9 bases left in between. The CDR3 reads CSVEQVLYNEQFF. CDR3 bases: TGCAGCGTTGAACAGGTCCTTTACAATGAGCAGTTCTTC.